This T cell receptor (beta chain) was identified in a study of blood T cells in healthy people across ages. Germline CDR1 MNHEY, CDR2 SVGEGT. This CDR3 comprises 14 residues. Trimming left V 7 bases short and J 5 bases short, with 18 bases between. Primers used in a second PCR of about 6 to 12 cycles were a sample-barcoded 5' primer and a J-beta primer mix. CDR3-containing paired-end reads numbering at least 2.5 million came from each sample. In TCRdb, the 5' RACE reads were re-called with MiXCR into one record per CDR3 protein. The sample consists of hundreds of thousands of distinct CDR3 sequences, approximately 60% of them appearing once. Investigators took about 9.2 milliliters of peripheral blood from every donor.

This clonotype originated in a man in his forties in good health. This chain uses TRBV6-2 or TRBV6-3 with TRBJ2-7; D gene unclear. The source material was blood. The CDR3 DNA reads as TGTGCCAGCACCCTGACCTTGGGTCACCACGAGCAGTACTTC. This gives the protein CASTLTLGHHEQYF.